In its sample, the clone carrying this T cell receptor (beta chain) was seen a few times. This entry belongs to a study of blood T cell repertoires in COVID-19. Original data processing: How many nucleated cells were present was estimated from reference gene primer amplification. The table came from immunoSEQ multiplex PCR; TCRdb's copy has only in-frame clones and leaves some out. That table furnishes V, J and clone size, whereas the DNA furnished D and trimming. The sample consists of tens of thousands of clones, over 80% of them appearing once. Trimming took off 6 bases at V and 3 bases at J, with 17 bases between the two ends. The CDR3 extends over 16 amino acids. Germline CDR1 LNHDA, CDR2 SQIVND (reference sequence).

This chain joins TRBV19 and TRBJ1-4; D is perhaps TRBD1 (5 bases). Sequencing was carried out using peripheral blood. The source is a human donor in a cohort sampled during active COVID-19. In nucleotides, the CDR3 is TGTGCCAGTAGCCGAACTTGGGGCGCGGCTAATGAAAAACTGTTTTTT. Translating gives CASSRTWGAANEKLFF.